The T cell receptor (beta chain) described here comes from a study of T cell responses to AZD1222 COVID-19 vaccine. The CDR3 extends over 14 amino acids. Trimming left V 6 bases short and J 7 bases short, with 18 bases between. CDR1 PRHDT and CDR2 FYEKMQ come from the germline V gene (reference sequence). This table comes from immunoSEQ multiplex PCR, and its TCRdb copy is limited to in-frame clones, with some not included. The sample shows approximately 140,000 clones, around nine tenths of them seen only once. The sequence derives from an adult who received the AZD1222 COVID-19 vaccine. The sample here was peripheral blood, taken 28 days after the second AZD1222 dose. The rearrangement uses TRBV13 and TRBJ1-1, with TRBD1 as a possible D gene (5 bases). The CDR3 DNA is TGTGCCAGCAGATCCTCAGACAGACAGATTGAAGCTTTCTTT. Amino acid sequence: CASRSSDRQIEAFF. The entire variable domain, with the rest obtained from reference TRBV13 and TRBJ1-1, is as follows: AAGVIQSPRHLIKEKRETATLKCYPIPRHDTVYWYQQGPGQDPQFLISFYEKMQSDKGSIPDRFSAQQFSDYHSELNMSSLELGDSALYFCASRSSDRQIEAFFGQGTRLTVV.